This T cell receptor (beta chain) was identified in a study of blood T cell repertoires in COVID-19. Looking at the study overall: Samples representing acute and convalescent COVID-19 were sourced from the United States, Italy and Spain. The analysed material was cDNA or gDNA that came from T cells, B-cell-depleted T cells, or PBMCs.

In the original workflow: Amplification with reference gene primers provided the estimates of nucleated cell counts. Only in-frame clones appear in the TCRdb table, and some are missing; sequencing was by immunoSEQ multiplex PCR. For V, J and clone size, that table is used; D and trimming come from the DNA. The table shows some 200,000 clones, with roughly nine tenths occurring only once. The table lists this clone with a count of one. This sequence was found in a woman in her fifties or sixties with acute or convalescent COVID-19. Material: peripheral blood.

CDR3 amino acids: CASRGGGNEQFF. For the CDR3, the DNA is TGTGCCAGCAGGGGGGGAGGGAATGAGCAGTTCTTC. V is TRBV27 and J is TRBJ2-1; TRBD2 aligns across 7 bases. CDR1 is MNHEY, CDR2 SMNVEV, per germline (reference sequence). The V gene end was trimmed by 6 bases and the J gene end by 7 bases; junction bases not matched to a gene: 3. This CDR3 is 12 amino acids long.